Listed below are T cell receptor beta chains from one sample, sequenced in a study of T cells in localized non-small cell lung cancer. Assay used: immunoSEQ multiplex PCR; TCRdb lists only in-frame clones, some missing. The sample gives 30,000 to 45,000 clones, roughly nine tenths of which show up once; approximately 6.9% is in the top ten. Sequenced material: peripheral blood, taken before any cancer treatment. The receptors were gathered from a female donor older than 55 with stage I lung adenocarcinoma. Both conserved end residues are part of each CDR3. D genes are given only for firm matches. The size of a clone is reported for some rows only, either as once, few or many, or as a class for expanded clones.

V gene	D gene	clone size	J gene	CDR3 protein	CDR3 DNA
TRBV18	NA	once	TRBJ1-1	CASSPPGRGDITEAFF	TGTGCCAGCTCACCACCCGGGAGAGGGGATATCACTGAAGCTTTCTTT
TRBV18	TRBD1	NA	TRBJ1-2	CASSPVGGQGANYGYTF	TGTGCCAGCTCACCAGTAGGAGGACAGGGAGCTAACTATGGCTACACCTTC
TRBV7-9	NA	NA	TRBJ1-1	CASSPYREGVSEAFF	TGTGCCAGCAGCCCGTACAGGGAGGGCGTCTCTGAAGCTTTCTTT
TRBV7-8	TRBD1	NA	TRBJ1-4	CASSLPRQGATNEKLFF	TGTGCCAGCAGCTTACCCCGACAGGGGGCAACTAATGAAAAACTGTTTTTT
TRBV14	NA	once	TRBJ2-7	CASSPSGYEQYF	TGTGCCAGCAGCCCTTCCGGATACGAGCAGTACTTC
TRBV5-1	TRBD2	NA	TRBJ2-5	CASSLAASGGLKGTQYF	TGCGCCAGCAGCTTGGCGGCTAGCGGGGGCCTCAAGGGGACCCAGTACTTC
TRBV4-2	NA	NA	TRBJ1-4	CASSQDSAATNEKLFF	TGTGCCAGCAGCCAAGACTCGGCGGCAACTAATGAAAAACTGTTTTTT
TRBV13	NA	few	TRBJ1-6	CASSLYEVRSPLHF	TGTGCCAGCAGCTTATACGAGGTCAGGTCACCCCTCCACTTT
TRBV7-2	TRBD2	NA	TRBJ2-5	CASSLGGGEAETQYF	TGTGCCAGCAGCTTAGGCGGGGGGGAGGCTGAGACCCAGTACTTC
TRBV6-6	NA	NA	TRBJ1-5	CASSYAVHQPQHF	TGTGCCAGCAGTTACGCCGTTCATCAGCCCCAGCATTTT
TRBV5-6	TRBD1	few	TRBJ2-1	CASRRDSTRQFF	TGTGCCAGCAGACGGGACAGTACAAGGCAGTTCTTC
TRBV7-9	NA	NA	TRBJ2-7	CASSLGSEGVGYEQYF	TGTGCCAGCAGCTTAGGGTCGGAGGGGGTCGGCTACGAGCAGTACTTC
TRBV28	TRBD1	NA	TRBJ1-4	CASSYSGTGPGGEKLFF	TGTGCCAGCAGCTACAGTGGGACAGGGCCAGGTGGTGAAAAACTGTTTTTT
TRBV19	NA	NA	TRBJ2-2	CASTLMKTTNTGELFF	TGTGCCAGTACCCTTATGAAGACAACGAACACCGGGGAGCTGTTTTTT
TRBV19	NA	NA	TRBJ2-3	CASSGDRLSTDTQYF	TGTGCCAGTAGTGGCGACAGACTTTCCACAGATACGCAGTATTTT
TRBV6-4	NA	NA	TRBJ2-7	CAIESGTDYEQYF	TGTGCCATCGAATCCGGGACGGACTACGAGCAGTACTTC
TRBV5-6	NA	NA	TRBJ1-6	CASSFRSYNSPLHF	TGTGCCAGCAGCTTTCGCTCCTATAATTCACCCCTCCACTTT
TRBV4-1	NA	NA	TRBJ1-3	CASSPQGISSVVAIYF	TGCGCCAGCAGCCCCCAAGGGATCTCAAGCGTTGTCGCCATATATTTT
TRBV6-4	NA	NA	TRBJ1-5	CASSEVRRLYSNQPQHF	TGTGCCAGCAGTGAAGTCCGGCGACTATATAGCAATCAGCCCCAGCATTTT
TRBV7-6	TRBD1	NA	TRBJ2-7	CASSLGTGAEYEQYF	TGTGCCAGCAGCTTAGGAACAGGGGCGGAGTACGAGCAGTACTTC
TRBV19	NA	once	TRBJ1-6	CASSTENFPLHF	TGTGCCAGTAGTACTGAGAATTTTCCCCTCCACTTT
TRBV6-5	NA	NA	TRBJ2-2	CASTSPPGELFF	TGTGCCAGCACCTCTCCCCCCGGGGAGCTGTTTTTT
TRBV15	TRBD1	NA	TRBJ1-5	CATSSGGQSNQPQHF	TGTGCCACCAGCAGTGGGGGACAGAGTAATCAGCCCCAGCATTTT
TRBV13	TRBD1	once	TRBJ1-2	CASSLGGQGISGYTF	TGTGCCAGCAGCTTAGGGGGACAGGGGATCAGTGGCTACACCTTC
TRBV2	NA	NA	TRBJ1-2	CASSERTENYGYTF	TGTGCCAGCAGTGAAAGGACAGAGAACTATGGCTACACCTTC
TRBV14	NA	NA	TRBJ2-1	CASSQERGGVRGNEQFF	TGTGCCAGCAGCCAAGAGAGAGGTGGGGTTCGTGGTAATGAGCAGTTCTTC
TRBV28	TRBD1	NA	TRBJ1-2	CASSGEQGGRGYTF	TGTGCCAGCAGTGGAGAACAGGGGGGACGTGGCTACACCTTC
TRBV5-8	TRBD2	NA	TRBJ2-7	CASSFRTSGGSYEQYF	TGTGCCAGCAGCTTTAGGACTAGCGGTGGCTCCTACGAGCAGTACTTC
TRBV10-3	TRBD1	NA	TRBJ1-2	CATFRDRGSYGYTF	TGTGCCACTTTTAGGGACAGGGGGTCCTATGGCTACACCTTC
TRBV7-9	NA	NA	TRBJ1-2	CASSLAYGYTF	TGTGCCAGCAGCTTAGCCTATGGCTACACCTTC
TRBV2	TRBD2	NA	TRBJ2-1	CASSGPAGGAKFEFF	TGTGCCAGCAGTGGCCCAGCGGGGGGGGCCAAGTTTGAGTTCTTC
TRBV6-5	NA	NA	TRBJ1-4	CASRPSGGSGEKLFF	TGTGCCAGCAGGCCTTCGGGAGGGTCAGGTGAAAAACTGTTTTTT
TRBV7-3	NA	few	TRBJ1-5	CASSLGMWGNQPQHF	TGTGCCAGCAGCTTAGGAATGTGGGGGAATCAGCCCCAGCATTTT
TRBV14	NA	NA	TRBJ2-7	CASSQRDRYYEQYF	TGTGCCAGCAGCCAGCGCGACAGGTACTACGAGCAGTACTTC
TRBV7-2	NA	NA	TRBJ2-5	CASSPTSQETQYF	TGTGCCAGCAGCCCCACTAGCCAAGAGACCCAGTACTTC
TRBV2	TRBD1	NA	TRBJ1-1	CASRQPQNRGRTEAFF	TGTGCCAGCAGACAACCCCAAAACAGGGGGAGGACTGAAGCTTTCTTT
TRBV6-5	NA	NA	TRBJ2-3	CASSRSQQDTQYF	TGTGCCAGCAGCCGATCGCAGCAAGATACGCAGTATTTT
TRBV5-1	NA	NA	TRBJ2-2	CASSLAGAPNTGELFF	TGCGCCAGCAGCTTGGCGGGGGCCCCGAACACCGGGGAGCTGTTTTTT
TRBV28	NA	NA	TRBJ2-2	CASHKVPGARELFF	TGTGCCAGCCATAAGGTGCCAGGGGCCAGGGAGCTGTTTTTT
TRBV7-3	NA	NA	TRBJ2-1	CASSLGPYDNEQFF	TGTGCCAGCAGCTTAGGGCCATACGACAATGAGCAGTTCTTC
TRBV2	NA	NA	TRBJ1-6	CASSERQAAYNSPLHF	TGTGCCAGCAGTGAGAGACAGGCGGCGTATAATTCACCCCTCCACTTT
TRBV2	NA	NA	TRBJ1-4	CASSIWTAPVLLFF	TGTGCCAGCAGTATATGGACAGCTCCTGTTTTGCTGTTTTTT
TRBV7-9	TRBD1	NA	TRBJ1-1	CASSIQGARTEAFF	TGTGCCAGCAGCATACAGGGGGCGCGGACTGAAGCTTTCTTT